These T cell receptor beta chains were read from a single sample in a study of tumor and adjacent non-tumor tissue in lung cancer. Each CDR3 protein is one row after TCRdb ran MiXCR on the multiplex PCR reads. Seen here are approximately 100,000 distinct CDR3 sequences, about 61% observed once, and the top ten hold around 20%. The material sequenced was distant non-tumor lung tissue. These receptor sequences come from a man in his 60s with non-small cell lung cancer. The CDR3 runs from the conserved cysteine through the conserved F or W. The D gene is left open where the match is weak. Some rows have no size entry. The others give once, few or many, or a class for an expanded clone.

.,TRBV5-4,TRBD1,TRBJ1-5,CASSSTGVGRYSNQPQHF,TGCGCCAGCAGCTCTACAGGGGTCGGGAGGTATAGCAATCAGCCCCAGCATTTT
.,TRBV6-6,.,TRBJ2-5,CASSEQPKQETQYF,TGTGCAAGCAGCGAACAACCTAAGCAAGAGACCCAGTACTTC
many,TRBV12-3/TRBV12-4,.,TRBJ1-2,CASSFAGATGYTF,TGTGCCAGCAGTTTTGCAGGGGCGACGGGCTACACCTTC
many,TRBV29-1,TRBD2,TRBJ2-5,CSVAGLAGGPRETQYF,TGCAGCGTTGCCGGACTAGCGGGAGGGCCTAGAGAGACCCAGTACTTC
many,TRBV28,TRBD1,TRBJ1-6,CASSRTGGGSPLHF,TGTGCCAGCAGTCGGACAGGGGGAGGTTCACCCCTCCACTTT
.,TRBV4-1,.,TRBJ1-5,CAISQDMGSNQPQHF,TGCGCCATCAGCCAAGATATGGGGAGTAATCAGCCCCAGCATTTT
medium-sized,TRBV11-2,.,TRBJ2-1,CASSPQGPFGNEQFF,TGTGCCAGCAGCCCCCAGGGGCCGTTCGGCAATGAGCAGTTCTTC
.,TRBV6-1,TRBD1,TRBJ1-3,CASSEDPGQAGNIIYF,TGTGCCAGCAGTGAAGACCCGGGACAGGCTGGAAACATCATATATTTT
.,TRBV29-1,TRBD2,TRBJ2-1,CSVDILAATSYNEQSF,TGCAGCGTCGATATACTAGCGGCGACTTCCTACAATGAGCAGTCCTTC
.,TRBV6-5,TRBD2,TRBJ2-2,CASSITTPGLVSGELFF,TGTGCCAGCAGCATAACAACCCCGGGACTAGTTTCGGGGGAGTTGTTTTTT
.,TRBV13,.,TRBJ2-7,CASSSRGNGVPYVQYF,TGTGCCAGCAGCTCCAGGGGTAACGGGGTCCCCTACGTGCAGTACTTC
.,TRBV11-3,TRBD2,TRBJ2-1,CTSSLGLAGPTEKFF,TGTACCAGCAGCTTAGGACTAGCGGGACCCACTGAGAAGTTCTTC
.,TRBV5-1,.,TRBJ1-1,CASSRKGGATEAFF,TGCGCCAGTAGCCGCAAGGGGGGGGCCACTGAAGCTTTCTTT
.,TRBV20-1,.,TRBJ2-5,CSAQTVLHPETQYF,TGCAGTGCGCAGACAGTACTGCACCCAGAGACCCAGTACTTC